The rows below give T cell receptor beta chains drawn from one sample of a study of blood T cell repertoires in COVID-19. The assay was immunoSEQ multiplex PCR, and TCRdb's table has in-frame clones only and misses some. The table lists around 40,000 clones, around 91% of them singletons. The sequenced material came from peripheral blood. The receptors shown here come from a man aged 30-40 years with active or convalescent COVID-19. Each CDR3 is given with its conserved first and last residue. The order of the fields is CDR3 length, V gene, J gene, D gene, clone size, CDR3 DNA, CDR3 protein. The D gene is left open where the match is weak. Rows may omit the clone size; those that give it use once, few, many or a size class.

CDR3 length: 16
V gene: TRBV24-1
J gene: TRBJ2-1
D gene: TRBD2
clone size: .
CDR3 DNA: TGTGCCACCAGTGACCCAATCGCGGGAGACTACAATGAGCAGTTCTTC
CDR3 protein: CATSDPIAGDYNEQFF

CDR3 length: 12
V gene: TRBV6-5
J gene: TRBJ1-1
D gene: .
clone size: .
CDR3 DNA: TGTGCCAGCAGAACGAGAGGGTTGGAGGCTTTCTTT
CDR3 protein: CASRTRGLEAFF

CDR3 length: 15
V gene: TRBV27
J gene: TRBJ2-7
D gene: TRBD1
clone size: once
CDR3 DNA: TGTGCCAGCAGTCAAAGGACAGGTAGCTCCTACGAGCAGTACTTC
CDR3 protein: CASSQRTGSSYEQYF

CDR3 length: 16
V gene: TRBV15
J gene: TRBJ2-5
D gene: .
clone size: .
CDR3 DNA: TGTGCCACCAGCAGAGGGGCAGGCGAGGGATGGGAGACCCAGTACTTC
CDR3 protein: CATSRGAGEGWETQYF

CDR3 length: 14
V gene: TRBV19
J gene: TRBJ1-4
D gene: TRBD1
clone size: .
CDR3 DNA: TGTGCCAGTAGTCGGACAGGGGTTAATGAAAAACTGTTTTTT
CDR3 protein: CASSRTGVNEKLFF

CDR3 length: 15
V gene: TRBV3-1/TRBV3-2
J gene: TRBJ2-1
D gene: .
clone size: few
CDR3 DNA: TGTGCCAGCAGCCAAGATCTTCCACAGTACAATGAGCAGTTCTTC
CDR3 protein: CASSQDLPQYNEQFF

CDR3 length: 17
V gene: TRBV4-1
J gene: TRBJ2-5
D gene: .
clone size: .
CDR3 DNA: TGCGCCAGCAGCCAAATAGGCGGGAAACGCCGGTGGGAGACCCAGTACTTC
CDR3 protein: CASSQIGGKRRWETQYF

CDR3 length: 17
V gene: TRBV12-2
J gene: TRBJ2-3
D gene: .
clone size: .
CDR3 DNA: TGTGCAAGTCGCCCCTTTGGAGACAGGGTGAGCACAGATACGCAGTATTTT
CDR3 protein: CASRPFGDRVSTDTQYF

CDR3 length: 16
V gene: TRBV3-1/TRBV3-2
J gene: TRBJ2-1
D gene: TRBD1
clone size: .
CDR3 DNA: TGTGCCAGCAGCCGAGAGTCGGGACAGGGGGCCAATGAGCAGTTCTTC
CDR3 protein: CASSRESGQGANEQFF

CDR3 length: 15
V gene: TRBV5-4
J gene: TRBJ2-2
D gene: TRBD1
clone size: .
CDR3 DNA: TGTGCCAGCAGACCCGGGACAGGGGGTCACGGGGAGCTGTTTTTT
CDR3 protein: CASRPGTGGHGELFF

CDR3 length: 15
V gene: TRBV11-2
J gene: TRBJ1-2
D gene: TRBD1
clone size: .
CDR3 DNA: TGTGCCAGCAGCTTAAGAGCAGGGGGTTTCTATGGCTACACCTTC
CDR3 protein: CASSLRAGGFYGYTF

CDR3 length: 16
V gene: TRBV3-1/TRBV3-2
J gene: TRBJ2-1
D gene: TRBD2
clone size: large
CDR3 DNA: TGTGCCAGCAGCCAAGACGCTAGCGGGTTCTCCCATGAGCAGTTCTTC
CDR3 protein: CASSQDASGFSHEQFF

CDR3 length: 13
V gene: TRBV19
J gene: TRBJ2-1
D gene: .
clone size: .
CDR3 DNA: TGTGCCAGTAGTATAGGGGACATCGATCGCCTGTTCTTC
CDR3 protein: CASSIGDIDRLFF

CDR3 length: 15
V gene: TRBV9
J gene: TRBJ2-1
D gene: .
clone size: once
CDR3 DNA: TGTGCCAGCAGCGTAGCGGGGAGTACGGGAAATGAGCAGTTCTTC
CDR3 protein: CASSVAGSTGNEQFF

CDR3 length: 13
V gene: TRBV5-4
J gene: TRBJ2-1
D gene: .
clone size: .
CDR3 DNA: TGTGCCACCGCAGGGGTGAACTACAATGAGCAGTTCTTC
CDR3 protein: CATAGVNYNEQFF

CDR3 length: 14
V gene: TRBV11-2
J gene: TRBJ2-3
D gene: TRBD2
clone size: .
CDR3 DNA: TGTGCCAGCAGCTCTACTAGCGGCACAGATACGCAGTATTTT
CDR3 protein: CASSSTSGTDTQYF

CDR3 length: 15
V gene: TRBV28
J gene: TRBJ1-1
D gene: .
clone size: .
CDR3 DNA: TGTGCCAGCAGTTCCACCCGAGGACAGCCCGGTAAGGCTTTCTTT
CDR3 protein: CASSSTRGQPGKAFF

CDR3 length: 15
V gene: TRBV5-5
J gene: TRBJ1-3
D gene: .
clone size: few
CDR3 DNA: TGTGCCAGCAGCTTCAGAGAGGTCGGTGGAAACACCATATATTTT
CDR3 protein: CASSFREVGGNTIYF

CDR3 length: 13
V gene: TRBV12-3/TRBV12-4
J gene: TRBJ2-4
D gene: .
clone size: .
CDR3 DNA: TGTGCCAGCAGCCAAAACAGGTGGAACATTCAGTACTTC
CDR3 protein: CASSQNRWNIQYF

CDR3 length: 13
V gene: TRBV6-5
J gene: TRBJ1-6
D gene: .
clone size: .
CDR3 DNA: TGTGCCAGCAGCGGTTCAGGGTCCCCGTCCCTCCACTTT
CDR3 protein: CASSGSGSPSLHF

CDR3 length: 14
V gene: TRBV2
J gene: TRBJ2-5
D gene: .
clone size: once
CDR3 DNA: TGTGCCAGCAGTAAAACATCCCGGGATGAGACCCAGTACTTC
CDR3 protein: CASSKTSRDETQYF

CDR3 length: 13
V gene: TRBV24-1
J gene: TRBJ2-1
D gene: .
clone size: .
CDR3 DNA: TGTGCCACCAGTGACCCCATTGTTTATGAGCAGTTCTTC
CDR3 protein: CATSDPIVYEQFF

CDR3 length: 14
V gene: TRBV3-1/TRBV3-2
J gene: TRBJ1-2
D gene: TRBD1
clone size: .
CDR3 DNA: TGTGCCAGCAACAAGGGACAGGGAAGCTATGGCTACACCTTC
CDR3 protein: CASNKGQGSYGYTF

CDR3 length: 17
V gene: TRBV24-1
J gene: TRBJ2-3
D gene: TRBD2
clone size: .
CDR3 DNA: TGTGCCACCAGTAAGTCTAGCGGGACAATTGGAACAGATACGCAGTATTTT
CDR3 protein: CATSKSSGTIGTDTQYF

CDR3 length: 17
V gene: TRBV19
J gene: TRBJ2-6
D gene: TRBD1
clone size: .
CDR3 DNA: TGTGCCAGTAGTCCGCGACAGGGACGCGCTGGGGCCAACGTCCTGACTTTC
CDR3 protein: CASSPRQGRAGANVLTF

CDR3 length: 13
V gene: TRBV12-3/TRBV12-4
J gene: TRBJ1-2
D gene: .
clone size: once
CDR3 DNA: TGTGCCAGCAGTCAGACAGAGAACTATGGCTACACCTTC
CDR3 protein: CASSQTENYGYTF

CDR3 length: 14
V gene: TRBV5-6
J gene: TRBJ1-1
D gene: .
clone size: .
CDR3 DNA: TGTGCCAGCAGCTCGGCCTCGAGGGACACTGAAGCTTTCTTT
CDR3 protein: CASSSASRDTEAFF

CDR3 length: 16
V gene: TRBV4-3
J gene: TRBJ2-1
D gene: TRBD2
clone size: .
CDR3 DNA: TGCGCCAGCAGCCAAGTGTTAGCGGGAATGGACAATGAGCAGTTCTTC
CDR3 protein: CASSQVLAGMDNEQFF

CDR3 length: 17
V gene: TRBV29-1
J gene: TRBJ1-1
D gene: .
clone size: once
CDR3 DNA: TGCAGCGTCGGGGGTCGGCGGACTGGACGGGCTAACACTGAAGCTTTCTTT
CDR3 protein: CSVGGRRTGRANTEAFF

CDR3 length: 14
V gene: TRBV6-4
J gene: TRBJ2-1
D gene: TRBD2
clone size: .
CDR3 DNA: TGTGCCAGCAGTGGACTAGCGGGGGTTGGGGAGCAGTTCTTC
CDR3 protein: CASSGLAGVGEQFF

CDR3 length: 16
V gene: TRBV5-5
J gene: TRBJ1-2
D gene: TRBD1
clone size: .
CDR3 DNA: TGTGCCAGCAGACGGGCCGGGGACAGTCCTAACTATGGCTACACCTTC
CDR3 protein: CASRRAGDSPNYGYTF

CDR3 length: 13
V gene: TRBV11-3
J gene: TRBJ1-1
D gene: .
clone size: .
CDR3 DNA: TGTGCCAGCAGCTCCCGGGTTATCACTGAAGCTTTCTTT
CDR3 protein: CASSSRVITEAFF

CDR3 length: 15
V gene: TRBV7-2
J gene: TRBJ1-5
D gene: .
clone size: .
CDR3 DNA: TGTGCCAGCAGCTTATCTGGGGCTAGCAATCAGCCCCAGCATTTT
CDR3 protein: CASSLSGASNQPQHF

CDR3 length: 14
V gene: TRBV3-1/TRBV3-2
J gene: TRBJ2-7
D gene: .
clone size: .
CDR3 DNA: TGTGCCAGCAAACCAGGAGGGGCCCCTAACGAGCAGTACTTC
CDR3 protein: CASKPGGAPNEQYF

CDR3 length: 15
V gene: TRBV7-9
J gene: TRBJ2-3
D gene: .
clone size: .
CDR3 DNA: TGTGCCAGCAGCTCGACCGGGACTCCGACAGATACGCAGTATTTT
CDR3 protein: CASSSTGTPTDTQYF

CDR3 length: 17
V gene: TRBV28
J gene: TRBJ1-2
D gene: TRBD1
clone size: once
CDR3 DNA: TGTGCCAGCAGTTCTCCAGGGGGAACAGGTGCTAGAGATGGCTACACCTTC
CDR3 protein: CASSSPGGTGARDGYTF

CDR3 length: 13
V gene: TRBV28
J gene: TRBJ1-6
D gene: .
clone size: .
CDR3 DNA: TGTGCCAGCAGTTTAATCGGGAGTACACCCCTCCACTTT
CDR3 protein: CASSLIGSTPLHF

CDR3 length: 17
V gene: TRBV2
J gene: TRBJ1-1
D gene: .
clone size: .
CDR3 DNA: TGTGCCAGCAGTGATAGAGGAGATTCGTCCGTGAACACTGAAGCTTTCTTT
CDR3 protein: CASSDRGDSSVNTEAFF

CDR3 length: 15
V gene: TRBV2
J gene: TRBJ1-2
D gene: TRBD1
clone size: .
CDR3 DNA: TGTGCCAGCAGTGAAGCCGGACAGGGGAACTATGGCTACACCTTC
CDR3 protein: CASSEAGQGNYGYTF

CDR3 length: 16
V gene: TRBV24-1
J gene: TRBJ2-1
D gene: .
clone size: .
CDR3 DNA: TGTGCCACCAGTGATTTCCGGGACTTTCTCGGCAATGAGCAGTTCTTC
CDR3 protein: CATSDFRDFLGNEQFF

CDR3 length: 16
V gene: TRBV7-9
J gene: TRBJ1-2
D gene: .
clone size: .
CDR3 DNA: TGTGCCAGCAGCTTAAATTTGGGGGGATCTAACTATGGCTACACCTTC
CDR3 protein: CASSLNLGGSNYGYTF

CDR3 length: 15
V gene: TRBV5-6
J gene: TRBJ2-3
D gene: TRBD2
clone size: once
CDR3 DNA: TGTGCCAGCAGCCTGGTAGCGGGAGGCACAGATACGCAGTATTTT
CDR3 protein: CASSLVAGGTDTQYF

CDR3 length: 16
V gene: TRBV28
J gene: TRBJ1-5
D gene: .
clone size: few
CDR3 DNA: TGTGCCAGCAGTTTATCAGGGGAGGGAAAAAATCAGCCCCAGCATTTT
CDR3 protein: CASSLSGEGKNQPQHF

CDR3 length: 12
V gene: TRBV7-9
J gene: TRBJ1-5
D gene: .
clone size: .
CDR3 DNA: TGTGCCAGCAGCTTAGGAGATCAGCCCCAGCATTTT
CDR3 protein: CASSLGDQPQHF